The clone carrying this T cell receptor beta chain is labeled medium-sized. Other nucleotide sequences from this sample produce the same CDR3. In the original workflow: Using reference gene primer amplification, nucleated cell counts were estimated. Using immunoSEQ multiplex PCR, the repertoire was profiled, and TCRdb retains in-frame clones only, with some absent. That table gives V, J and clone size, and the DNA gave D and trimming. The sample carries about 42,000 clones, around four fifths recorded once. These data are taken from a study of blood T cell repertoires in COVID-19. Background on the study: Italy, Spain and the United States were the sources of the convalescent and acute COVID-19 samples. T cells, B-cell-depleted T cells, or PBMCs provided the cDNA or gDNA that served as material.

The CDR3 loop spans 13 amino acids. Trimming took off 10 bases at V and 5 bases at J, with 12 bases between the two ends. Germline-derived CDR1 and CDR2 are MDHEN and SYDVKM. The genes are TRBV28 and TRBJ1-6, with a possible D match to TRBD1 (6 bases). The clonotype was recovered from a man aged 50 to 60 with active COVID-19. The specimen was peripheral blood. Here the CDR3 reads CATKDSDNSPLHF. The CDR3 DNA follows: TGTGCCACCAAGGACAGCGATAATTCACCCCTCCACTTT.